The next 20 T cell receptor beta chains were all read from a single sample in a study of siplizumab effects on memory and regulatory T cells. The method was immunoSEQ multiplex PCR; TCRdb's version includes in-frame clones alone and lacks a portion of them. The table shows 95,000 to 130,000 clones, with about 94% occurring only once. Sequenced material: non-Treg CD4+ T cells sorted from blood. These receptors were obtained from a human donor in good health.

The V gene is TRBV20-1, the J gene TRBJ1-2; no definite D call. The germline V gene encodes CDR1 DFQATT and CDR2 SNEGSKA (reference sequence). V lost 6 bases and J lost 6, with 8 bases in between. This CDR3 has 10 amino acids. CDR3 bases: TGCAGTGCGGTACAGAATGGCTACACCTTC. Protein product: CSAVQNGYTF.

V usage is TRBV2 and J usage is TRBJ2-2, with TRBD1 as a possible D gene (6 bases). The germline V gene has CDR1 SNHLY and CDR2 FYNNEI. The V end was cut by 2 bases, the J end by 6 bases, with 19 bases between. There are 17 residues in the CDR3. The CDR3 region has the DNA TGTGCCAGCAGTGAACGTTGGCAGGGGCGAGGGGCCGGGGAGCTGTTTTTT. Protein product: CASSERWQGRGAGELFF.

The chain joins TRBV7-8 to TRBJ1-1; the match to TRBD1 covers 9 bases. The CDR3 runs to 14 residues. V shed 2 bases and J 6 bases; nucleotides not matched to a gene: 4. The germline V gene encodes CDR1 SGHVS and CDR2 FQNEAQ. The CDR3 DNA reads TGTGCCAGCAGCTTAACAGGGGGCCCAGCTGAAGCTTTCTTT. Encoded protein: CASSLTGGPAEAFF.

The gene calls are TRBV7-2 and TRBJ2-2; TRBD1 agrees at 9 bases. The CDR3 contains 16 residues. CDR1 and CDR2 from the germline V gene are SGHTA and FQGNSA. V was clipped by 5 bases and J by 1 base; unmatched bases: 5. CDR3 coding DNA: TGTGCCAGCAGCCCCAGACAGGGGGTGAACACCGGGGAGCTGTTTTTT. Its protein is CASSPRQGVNTGELFF.

This chain connects TRBV18 to TRBJ1-2; D gene ambiguous. The CDR3 is made up of 13 amino acids. The germline V gene encodes CDR1 KGHSH and CDR2 LQKENI. V was cut by 2 bases and J by 4 bases, with 8 bases left in between. CDR3 sequence: CASSPRAGYGYTF. As DNA, the CDR3 is TGTGCCAGCTCACCAAGGGCGGGCTATGGCTACACCTTC.

The chain employs TRBV10-3 and TRBJ2-5; no reliable D call. CDR1 and CDR2 (germline): ENHRY, SYGVKD. The CDR3 runs 14 residues. The V end lost 8 bases, the J end lost 2 bases, and 15 bases lay between the germline ends. The CDR3 is CAISSRAQQETQYF. In DNA form, the CDR3 reads TGTGCCATCTCGAGCCGGGCCCAACAAGAGACCCAGTACTTC.

The chain is built from TRBV7-9 and TRBJ2-5; D perhaps matches TRBD1 (6 bases). Germline V gene lookup returns CDR1 SEHNR and CDR2 FQNEAQ (reference sequence). This CDR3 comprises 14 residues. Trimming pared 7 bases from V and 2 bases from J, leaving 14 bases between. CDR3 sequence reads: CASNRGQGQETQYF. CDR3 coding DNA: TGTGCCAGCAACCGGGGACAAGGACAAGAGACCCAGTACTTC.

In this sample, this clone turned up once. V gene TRBV27 combines with J gene TRBJ2-7; a weak D match, TRBD2 (6 bases). The CDR3 spans 19 residues. The ends were cut back, 2 bases at V and 4 bases at J, with 27 bases in the middle. Germline CDR1 MNHEY, CDR2 SMNVEV (reference sequence). Here the CDR3 reads CASSLNLIGRSVRGYEQYF. DNA for the CDR3: TGTGCCAGCAGTTTAAATCTTATCGGGAGATCAGTAAGAGGATACGAGCAGTACTTC.

The V call is TRBV5-6, the J call TRBJ1-2; 7 bases line up with TRBD1. V shed 3 bases and J 7 bases; nucleotides not matched to a gene: 12. Germline CDR1 SGHDT, CDR2 YYEEEE. The length of the CDR3 is 15 residues. The CDR3, as DNA: TGTGCCAGCAGCTCGGATGGGACAGAGGTCGGTGGCTACACCTTC. It is translated as CASSSDGTEVGGYTF.

The chain links TRBV18 to TRBJ1-6, with D tentatively TRBD1 (5 bases). V lost 3 bases, J lost 5 bases, and 14 bases lay in between. CDR1 and CDR2 (germline): KGHSH, LQKENI. This CDR3 comprises 16 residues. This CDR3 reads CASSPYPGADNSPLHF. DNA for the CDR3: TGTGCCAGCTCACCTTACCCCGGGGCCGATAATTCACCCCTCCACTTT.

The rearrangement joins TRBV6-4 to TRBJ1-1, with D unresolved. V lost 3 bases and J 2 bases, leaving 7 bases between the germline ends. This CDR3 has 13 residues. CDR1 is MRHNA and CDR2 is SNTAGT in the germline V gene. The CDR3 is CASSDSPNTEAFF. CDR3 in DNA: TGTGCCAGCAGTGATAGCCCAAACACTGAAGCTTTCTTT.

This chain links TRBV2 with TRBJ2-3; 7 nucleotides line up with TRBD2. Germline V lookup: CDR1 SNHLY, CDR2 FYNNEI. The V and J ends lost 5 bases and 6 bases, in that order; junction bases with no gene match: 8. CDR3 length: 14 residues. CDR3 nucleotides: TGTGCCAGCAGTCGACGGGGGGTTAGCGATACGCAGTATTTT. Its protein product is CASSRRGVSDTQYF. The entire variable domain, with the rest obtained from reference TRBV2 and TRBJ2-3, is as follows: EPEVTQTPSHQVTQMGQEVILRCVPISNHLYFYWYRQILGQKVEFLVSFYNNEISEKSEIFDDQFSVERPDGSNFTLKIRSTKLEDSAMYFCASSRRGVSDTQYFGPGTRLTVL.

V and J are TRBV11-2 and TRBJ2-5; D is unclear. V dropped 5 bases and J dropped 4 bases, with 17 bases sitting between them. Per the germline V gene, CDR1 is SGHAT and CDR2 is FQNNGV. The CDR3 covers 15 residues. The CDR3 DNA sequence: TGTGCCAGCAGCCTATCACTCTCCATTCGAGAGACCCAGTACTTC. Protein: CASSLSLSIRETQYF.

Points on this clone: Other DNA sequences within the sample encode an identical CDR3. The chain is built from TRBV5-1 and TRBJ2-5; 15 nucleotides match TRBD2. The CDR3 is made up of 15 amino acids. Germline lookup yields CDR1 SGHRS and CDR2 YFSETQ. The trim removed 2 bases at V and 5 bases at J, leaving 1 base unmatched. In DNA, the CDR3 is TGCGCCAGCAGCTTCGGACTAGCGGGAGGGGAGACCCAGTACTTC. Its protein product is CASSFGLAGGETQYF.

The gene calls are TRBV7-9 and TRBJ2-7, with 10 bases matching TRBD2. With V trimmed by 1 base and J by 4 bases, 7 bases remained unmatched. CDR3 length equals 16 residues. Germline V gene sequence: CDR1 SEHNR, CDR2 FQNEAQ (reference sequence). The CDR3 DNA is TGTGCCAGCAGCTTAGGAGCTAGCGGGAGTAGGTACGAGCAGTACTTC. It codes for CASSLGASGSRYEQYF.

The V and J genes are TRBV5-1 and TRBJ1-2; D uncertain. This CDR3 contains 15 residues. In germline, CDR1 is SGHRS, CDR2 YFSETQ. Trimming removed 3 bases from V and 1 base from J, with 13 bases in between. This CDR3 reads CASSSDGGFNYGYTF. In DNA form, the CDR3 reads TGCGCCAGCAGCTCAGACGGAGGGTTTAACTATGGCTACACCTTC.

The genes are TRBV19 and TRBJ1-3, with D perhaps TRBD1 (5 bases). V was pared by 5 bases and J by 2 bases, with 7 bases between. Germline values: CDR1 LNHDA, CDR2 SQIVND (reference sequence). This CDR3 region has 13 residues. The DNA for the CDR3 is TGTGCCAGTAGTGGGGCAGCTGGAAACACCATATATTTT. Translated, it gives CASSGAAGNTIYF. Full variable domain (remainder filled in from reference TRBV19 and TRBJ1-3): DGGITQSPKYLFRKEGQNVTLSCEQNLNHDAMYWYRQDPGQGLRLIYYSQIVNDFQKGDIAEGYSVSREKKESFPLTVTSAQKNPTAFYLCASSGAAGNTIYFGEGSWLTVV.

This chain joins TRBV5-6 and TRBJ2-1; 8 bases map to TRBD2. The CDR3 is 17 amino acids. Per germline, CDR1 SGHDT and CDR2 YYEEEE. V shed 0 bases, J shed 7 bases, and the junction held 12 bases outside the gene matches. The CDR3 region has the DNA TGTGCCAGCAGCTTGGCGGGCGGCGCGGGAGGCCGAAATGAGCAGTTCTTC. Translating it yields CASSLAGGAGGRNEQFF.

The chain links TRBV14 to TRBJ1-4, with a possible D match to TRBD1 (6 bases). V was cut by 0 bases and J by 5 bases, with 16 bases left in between. Germline CDR1 is SGHDN and CDR2 is FVKESK. This CDR3 has 17 residues. CDR3: CASSQERDTTRNEKLFF. Here the CDR3 DNA reads TGTGCCAGCAGCCAAGAACGGGACACAACTAGAAATGAAAAACTGTTTTTT.

This chain uses TRBV9 with TRBJ2-3; no clear D gene. Deletions cut 1 base from V and 2 bases from J, with 8 bases between. This CDR3 contains 14 residues. Germline CDR1 is SGDLS and CDR2 is YYNGEE. CDR3 region: CASSVSSYTDTQYF. The CDR3 DNA sequence: TGTGCCAGCAGCGTATCCTCTTACACAGATACGCAGTATTTT.